These 16 T cell receptor beta chains share one sample of origin, sequenced in a study of T cell responses to AZD1222 COVID-19 vaccine. The method was immunoSEQ multiplex PCR; TCRdb's version includes in-frame clones alone and lacks a portion of them. Among around 140,000 clones listed, approximately 90% were seen once. The source material was peripheral blood, sampled on day 0 of AZD1222 vaccination. The receptors here all came from an adult in good health.

The chain couples TRBV18 to TRBJ1-4; D unresolved. CDR3 length: 14 amino acids. From germline, CDR1 is KGHSH and CDR2 LQKENI. V was pared by 6 bases and J by 7 bases, with 15 bases between. CDR3 loop: CASSAGGVGEKLFF. The CDR3 region has the DNA TGTGCCAGCTCCGCTGGCGGGGTTGGTGAAAAACTGTTTTTT. The variable domain in full, with the rest retrieved from reference TRBV18 and TRBJ1-4, is NAGVMQNPRHLVRRRGQEARLRCSPMKGHSHVYWYRQLPEEGLKFMVYLQKENIIDESGMPKERFSAEFPKEGPSILRIQQVVRGDSAAYFCASSAGGVGEKLFFGSGTQLSVL.

The chain joins TRBV11-2 to TRBJ1-1; D uncertain. V dropped 1 base and J dropped 1 base, with 4 bases sitting between them. The germline V gene encodes CDR1 SGHAT and CDR2 FQNNGV. The CDR3 totals 13 residues. The CDR3 is CASSLAGNTEAFF. CDR3 DNA: TGTGCCAGCAGCTTAGCAGGGAACACTGAAGCTTTCTTT.

This clone showed up just once. The chain joins TRBV30 to TRBJ1-5; D is unresolved. CDR1 and CDR2 from the germline V gene are GTSNPN and SVGIG (reference sequence). Trimming removed 0 bases from V and 1 base from J, with 4 bases in between. This CDR3 is 13 amino acids long. The CDR3 reads CAWSVESNQPQHF. CDR3 sequence (DNA): TGTGCCTGGAGTGTCGAGAGCAATCAGCCCCAGCATTTT.

This clone was observed a few times. The J gene is TRBJ1-1, the V gene TRBV19; D not resolved. Germline V gene sequence: CDR1 LNHDA, CDR2 SQIVND (reference sequence). This CDR3 is 12 amino acids long. Trimming cost V 6 bases and J 5 bases, with 10 bases left between them. The CDR3 DNA reads as TGTGCCAGTAGCCCTCGGGTGACTGAAGCTTTCTTT. Amino acids: CASSPRVTEAFF.

This chain connects TRBV18 to TRBJ1-4, with D unresolved. Per the germline V gene, CDR1 is KGHSH and CDR2 is LQKENI. V was cut by 5 bases and J by 7 bases, with 20 bases left in between. There are 16 residues in the CDR3. CDR3 amino acids: CASSKSGTRVGEKLFF. CDR3 DNA sequence: TGTGCCAGCTCAAAATCCGGCACACGGGTCGGTGAAAAACTGTTTTTT.

This clone has a handful of counts. The rearrangement joins TRBV27 to TRBJ1-2, with TRBD1 as a possible D gene (5 bases). The CDR3 covers 13 residues. CDR1 and CDR2 from the germline V gene are MNHEY and SMNVEV (reference sequence). V lost 2 bases, J lost 4 bases, and 8 bases lay in between. The chain's CDR3 is CASSLRQSYGYTF. The CDR3 DNA follows: TGTGCCAGCAGTTTAAGACAGTCCTATGGCTACACCTTC.

The chain has TRBV14 and TRBJ2-7; perhaps TRBD2 as D (5 bases). Trimming removed 1 base at V and 4 bases at J, with 14 bases between. CDR1 and CDR2 (germline): SGHDN, FVKESK. The CDR3 runs to 15 residues. The CDR3, as DNA: TGTGCCAGCAGCCAAGTCAGGCTAGCTGGGTACGAGCAGTACTTC. This sequence encodes CASSQVRLAGYEQYF.

Only one count was recorded for this clone. In DNA, the CDR3 is TGCGCCAGCAGCACAACACCTAGCACAGATACGCAGTATTTT. The encoded protein is CASSTTPSTDTQYF. V usage is TRBV5-1 and J usage is TRBJ2-3; no clear D gene. Germline lookup yields CDR1 SGHRS and CDR2 YFSETQ. With 4 bases removed from V and 0 bases from J, the gap between germline ends came to 9 bases. The CDR3 contains 14 residues.

The genes are TRBV24-1 and TRBJ2-1; D may match TRBD1 or TRBD2 (5 bases each). CDR1 KGHDR and CDR2 SFDVKD come from the germline V gene. The CDR3 is 16 amino acids. Trimming took 3 bases from V and 2 from J, leaving 13 bases between them. As DNA, the CDR3 is TGTGCCACCAGTGATCCCGGGACGTACACCTACAATGAGCAGTTCTTC. Translating it yields CATSDPGTYTYNEQFF.

The rearrangement links TRBV6-2 or TRBV6-3 to TRBJ1-1; D gene ambiguous. CDR3 size: 14 residues. CDR1 MNHEY and CDR2 SVGEGT come from the germline V gene. The V end lost 2 bases, the J end lost 0 bases, and 7 bases lay between the germline ends. CDR3 region: CASSYGSLNTEAFF. As DNA, the CDR3 is TGTGCCAGCAGTTACGGCAGCCTGAACACTGAAGCTTTCTTT.

This chain uses TRBV5-1 with TRBJ2-7; TRBD2 matches at 11 bases. Looked up from germline, CDR1 is SGHRS and CDR2 is YFSETQ. The length of the CDR3 is 18 residues. The J segment lost 1 base and the V segment lost 0 bases, leaving 9 bases of the junction unmatched. The CDR3 loop is CASSLDLSGGAWSYEQYF. CDR3 DNA: TGCGCCAGCAGCTTGGATCTTAGCGGGGGGGCCTGGTCCTACGAGCAGTACTTC.

V is TRBV12-3 or TRBV12-4 and J is TRBJ1-1; a possible D gene is TRBD1 (5 bases). V was trimmed by 6 bases and J by 3 bases, leaving 11 bases between them. The CDR3 length is 13 residues. The DNA of the CDR3 is TGTGCCAGCAGATCGGGACTCTACACTGAAGCTTTCTTT. The encoded protein is CASRSGLYTEAFF.

The V gene is TRBV3-1 (or the pseudogene TRBV3-2), the J gene TRBJ2-1; D is possibly TRBD1 or TRBD2 (8 bases each). CDR1 and CDR2 (germline): LGHDT, YNNKEL (reference sequence). Trimming cost V 4 bases and J 9 bases, with 19 bases left between them. This CDR3 spans 15 amino acids. CDR3 DNA: TGTGCCAGCAGCCCAGGGGGCGGGACTAGTATTGAGCAGTTCTTC. Translated, it gives CASSPGGGTSIEQFF.

The genes are TRBV9 and TRBJ1-2; D gene uncertain. Germline V gives CDR1 SGDLS, CDR2 YYNGEE. V was trimmed by 6 bases and J by 7 bases, leaving 13 bases between them. The CDR3 loop spans 12 amino acids. The CDR3 reads CASMTLAFGYTF. The CDR3 DNA reads as TGTGCCAGCATGACCTTAGCCTTTGGCTACACCTTC.

The chain employs TRBV27 and TRBJ2-3; D not resolved. The CDR3 consists of 14 residues. The germline V and J ends were trimmed by 2 bases and 0 bases, with 6 bases remaining between them. Germline assignment: CDR1 MNHEY and CDR2 SMNVEV (reference sequence). The CDR3: CASSLATSTDTQYF. The CDR3 coding sequence is TGTGCCAGCAGTTTAGCGACTAGCACAGATACGCAGTATTTT.

The rearrangement links TRBV27 to TRBJ2-3, with TRBD2 as a possible D gene (5 bases). This CDR3 contains 15 residues. Germline values: CDR1 MNHEY, CDR2 SMNVEV (reference sequence). Between the trimmed V and J ends, which lost 5 bases and 5 bases, there was a span of 17 bases. The CDR3 loop reads CASSLTSPRGDTQYF. In DNA form, the CDR3 reads TGTGCCAGCAGTCTTACGAGCCCCCGGGGAGATACGCAGTATTTT.